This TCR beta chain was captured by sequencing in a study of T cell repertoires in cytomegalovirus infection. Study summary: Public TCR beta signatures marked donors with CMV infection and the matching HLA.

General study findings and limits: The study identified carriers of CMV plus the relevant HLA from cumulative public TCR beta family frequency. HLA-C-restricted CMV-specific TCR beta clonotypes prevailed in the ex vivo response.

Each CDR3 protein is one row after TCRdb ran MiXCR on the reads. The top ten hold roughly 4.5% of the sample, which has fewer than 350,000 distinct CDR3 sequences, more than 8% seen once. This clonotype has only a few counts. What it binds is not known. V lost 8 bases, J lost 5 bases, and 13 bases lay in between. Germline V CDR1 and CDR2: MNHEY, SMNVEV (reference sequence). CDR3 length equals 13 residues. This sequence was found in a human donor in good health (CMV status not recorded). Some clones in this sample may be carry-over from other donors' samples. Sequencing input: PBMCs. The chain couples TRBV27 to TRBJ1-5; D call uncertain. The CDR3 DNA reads TGTGCCAGCGGGTTTGGGAAACATCAGCCCCAGCATTTT. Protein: CASGFGKHQPQHF.